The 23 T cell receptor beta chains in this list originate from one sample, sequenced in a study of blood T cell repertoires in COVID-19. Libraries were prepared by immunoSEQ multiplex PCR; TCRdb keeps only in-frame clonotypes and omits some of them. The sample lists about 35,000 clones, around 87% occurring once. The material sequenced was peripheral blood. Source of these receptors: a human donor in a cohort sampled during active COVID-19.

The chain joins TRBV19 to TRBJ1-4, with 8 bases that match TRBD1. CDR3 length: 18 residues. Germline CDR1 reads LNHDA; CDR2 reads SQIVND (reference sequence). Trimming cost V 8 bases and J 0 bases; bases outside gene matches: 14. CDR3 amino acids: CASHSRTGSHSTNEKLFF. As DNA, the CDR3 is TGTGCCAGTCACTCGAGGACAGGGTCCCACTCAACTAATGAAAAACTGTTTTTT.

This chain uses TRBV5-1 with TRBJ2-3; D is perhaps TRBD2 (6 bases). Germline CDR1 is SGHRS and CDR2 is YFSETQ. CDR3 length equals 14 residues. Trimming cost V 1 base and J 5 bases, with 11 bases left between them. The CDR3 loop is CASSLTAGQDTQYF. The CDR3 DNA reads TGCGCCAGCAGCTTGACGGCGGGGCAAGATACGCAGTATTTT.

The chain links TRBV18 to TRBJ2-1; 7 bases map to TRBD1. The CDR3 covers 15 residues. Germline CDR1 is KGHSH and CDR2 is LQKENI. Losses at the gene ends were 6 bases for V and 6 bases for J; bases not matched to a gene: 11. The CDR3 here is CASSQDRASSNEQFF. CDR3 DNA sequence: TGTGCCAGCTCGCAAGACAGGGCTTCTAGCAATGAGCAGTTCTTC.

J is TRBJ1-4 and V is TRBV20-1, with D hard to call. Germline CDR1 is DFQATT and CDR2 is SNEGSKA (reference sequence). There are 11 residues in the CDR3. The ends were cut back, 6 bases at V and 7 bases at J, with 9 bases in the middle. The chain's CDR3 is CSALRAEKLFF. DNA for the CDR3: TGCAGTGCCCTGAGAGCTGAAAAACTGTTTTTT.

The CDR3 bases are TGTGCCAGCAGTTTGGCGGGCTTCTATGGCTACACCTTC. Amino acid sequence: CASSLAGFYGYTF. The chain links TRBV28 to TRBJ1-2; D unresolved. V lost 3 bases to trimming and J lost 4 bases, with 9 bases between them. The germline V gene encodes CDR1 MDHEN and CDR2 SYDVKM. The CDR3 is made up of 13 amino acids.

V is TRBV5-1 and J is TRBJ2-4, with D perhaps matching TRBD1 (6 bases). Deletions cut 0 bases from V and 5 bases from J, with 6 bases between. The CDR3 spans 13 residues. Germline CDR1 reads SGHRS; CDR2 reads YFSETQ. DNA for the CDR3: TGCGCCAGCAGCTTGGGGACAGAAAACATTCAGTACTTC. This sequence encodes CASSLGTENIQYF.

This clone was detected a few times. The CDR3 loop is CASSWDRGFGTQYF. The CDR3 DNA sequence: TGTGCCAGCAGCTGGGACCGGGGGTTCGGGACCCAGTACTTC. The V gene is TRBV11-2, the J gene TRBJ2-5; possible D gene TRBD2, 6 bases. Trimming pared 4 bases from V and 7 bases from J, leaving 16 bases between. The CDR3 runs 14 residues. The germline V gene encodes CDR1 SGHAT and CDR2 FQNNGV.

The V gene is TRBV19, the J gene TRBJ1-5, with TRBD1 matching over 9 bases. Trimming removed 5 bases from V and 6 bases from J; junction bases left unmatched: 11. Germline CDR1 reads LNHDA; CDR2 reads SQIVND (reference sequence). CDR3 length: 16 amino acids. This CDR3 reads CASSPQGQGLSQPQHF. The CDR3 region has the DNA TGTGCCAGTAGTCCTCAGGGACAGGGTTTATCTCAGCCCCAGCATTTT.

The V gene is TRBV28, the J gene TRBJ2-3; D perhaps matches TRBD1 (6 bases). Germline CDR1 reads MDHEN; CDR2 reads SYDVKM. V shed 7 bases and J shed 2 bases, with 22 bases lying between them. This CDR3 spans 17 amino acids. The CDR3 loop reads CASTLMGKDRTTDTQYF. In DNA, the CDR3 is TGTGCCAGCACCCTCATGGGGAAGGACAGAACCACAGATACGCAGTATTTT.

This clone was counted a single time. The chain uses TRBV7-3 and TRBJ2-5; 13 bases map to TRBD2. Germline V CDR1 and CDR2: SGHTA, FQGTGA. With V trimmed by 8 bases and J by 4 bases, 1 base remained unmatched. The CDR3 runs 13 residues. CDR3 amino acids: CASGLAGAETQYF. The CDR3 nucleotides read TGTGCCAGCGGACTAGCGGGGGCAGAGACCCAGTACTTC. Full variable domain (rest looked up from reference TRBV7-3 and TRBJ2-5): GAGVSQTPSNKVTEKGKYVELRCDPISGHTALYWYRQSLGQGPEFLIYFQGTGAADDSGLPNDRFFAVRPEGSVSTLKIQRTERGDSAVYLCASGLAGAETQYFGPGTRLLVL.

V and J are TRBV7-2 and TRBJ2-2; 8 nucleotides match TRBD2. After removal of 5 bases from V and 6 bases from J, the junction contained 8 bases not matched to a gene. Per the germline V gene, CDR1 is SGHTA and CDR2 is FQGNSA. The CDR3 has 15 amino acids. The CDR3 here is CASSLWTSRAGELFF. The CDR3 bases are TGTGCCAGCAGCCTATGGACTAGCCGCGCCGGGGAGCTGTTTTTT.

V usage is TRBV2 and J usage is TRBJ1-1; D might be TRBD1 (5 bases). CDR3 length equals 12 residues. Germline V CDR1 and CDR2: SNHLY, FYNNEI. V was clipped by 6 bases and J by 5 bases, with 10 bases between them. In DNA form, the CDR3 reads TGTGCCAGCAGCATCGGGGGGACTGAAGCTTTCTTT. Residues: CASSIGGTEAFF.

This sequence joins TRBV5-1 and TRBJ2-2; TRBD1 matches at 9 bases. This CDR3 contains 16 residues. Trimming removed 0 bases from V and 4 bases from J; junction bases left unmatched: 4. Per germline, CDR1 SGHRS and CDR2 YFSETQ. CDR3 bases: TGCGCCAGCAGCTTGGATACAGGGGGCACCACCGGGGAGCTGTTTTTT. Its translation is CASSLDTGGTTGELFF.

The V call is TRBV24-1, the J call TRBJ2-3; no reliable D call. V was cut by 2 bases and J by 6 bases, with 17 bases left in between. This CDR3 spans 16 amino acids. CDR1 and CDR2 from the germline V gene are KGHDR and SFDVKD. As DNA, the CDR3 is TGTGCCACCAGTGATTGGAATTCGGCTAGTCAGGATACGCAGTATTTT. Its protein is CATSDWNSASQDTQYF.

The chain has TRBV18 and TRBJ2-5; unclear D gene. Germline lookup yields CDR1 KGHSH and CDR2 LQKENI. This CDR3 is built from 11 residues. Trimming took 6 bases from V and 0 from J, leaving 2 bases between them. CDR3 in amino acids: CASSYQETQYF. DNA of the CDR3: TGTGCCAGCTCCTACCAAGAGACCCAGTACTTC.

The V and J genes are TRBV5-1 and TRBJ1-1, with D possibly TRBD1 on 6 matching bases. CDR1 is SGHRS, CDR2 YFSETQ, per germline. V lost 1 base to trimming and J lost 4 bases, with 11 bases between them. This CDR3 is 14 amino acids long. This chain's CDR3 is CASSLTGRATEAFF. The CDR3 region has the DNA TGCGCCAGCAGCTTGACAGGGAGGGCCACTGAAGCTTTCTTT.

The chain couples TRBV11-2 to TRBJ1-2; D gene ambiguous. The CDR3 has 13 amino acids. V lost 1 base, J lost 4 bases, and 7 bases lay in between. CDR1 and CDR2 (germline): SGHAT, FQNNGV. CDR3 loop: CASSLGVRYGYTF. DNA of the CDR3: TGTGCCAGCAGCTTAGGTGTGCGCTATGGCTACACCTTC.

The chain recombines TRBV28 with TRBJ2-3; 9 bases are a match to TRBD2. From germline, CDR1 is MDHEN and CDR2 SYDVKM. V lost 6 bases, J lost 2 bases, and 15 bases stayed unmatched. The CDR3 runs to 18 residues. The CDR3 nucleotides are TGTGCCAGCAGGGGGGGAGGGACTAGCCGACCCAACACAGATACGCAGTATTTT. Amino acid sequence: CASRGGGTSRPNTDTQYF. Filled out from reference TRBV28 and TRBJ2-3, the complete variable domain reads DVKVTQSSRYLVKRTGEKVFLECVQDMDHENMFWYRQDPGLGLRLIYFSYDVKMKEKGDIPEGYSVSREKKERFSLILESASTNQTSMYLCASRGGGTSRPNTDTQYFGPGTRLTVL.

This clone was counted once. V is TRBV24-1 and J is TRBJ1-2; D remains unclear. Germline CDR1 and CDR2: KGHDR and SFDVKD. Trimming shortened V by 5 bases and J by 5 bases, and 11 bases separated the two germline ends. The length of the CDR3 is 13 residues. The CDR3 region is CATSGRTEYGYTF. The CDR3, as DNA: TGTGCCACCAGTGGGAGGACGGAGTATGGCTACACCTTC.

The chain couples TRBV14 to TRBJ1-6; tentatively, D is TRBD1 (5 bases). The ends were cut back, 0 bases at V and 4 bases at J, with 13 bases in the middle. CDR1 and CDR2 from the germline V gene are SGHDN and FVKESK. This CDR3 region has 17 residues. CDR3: CASSQDPGEGYNSPLHF. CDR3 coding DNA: TGTGCCAGCAGCCAAGATCCGGGGGAGGGATATAATTCACCCCTCCACTTT.

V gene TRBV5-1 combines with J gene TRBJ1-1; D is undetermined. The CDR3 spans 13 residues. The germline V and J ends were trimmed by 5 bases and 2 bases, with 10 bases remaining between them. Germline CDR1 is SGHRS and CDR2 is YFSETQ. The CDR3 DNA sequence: TGCGCCAGCAGGGGAGGCAGAAACACTGAAGCTTTCTTT. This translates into CASRGGRNTEAFF.

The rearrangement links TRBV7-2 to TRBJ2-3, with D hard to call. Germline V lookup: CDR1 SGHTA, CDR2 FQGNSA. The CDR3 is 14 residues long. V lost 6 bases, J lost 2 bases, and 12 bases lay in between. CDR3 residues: CASRGPLYTDTQYF. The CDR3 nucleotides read TGTGCCAGCAGGGGCCCTCTCTACACAGATACGCAGTATTTT.

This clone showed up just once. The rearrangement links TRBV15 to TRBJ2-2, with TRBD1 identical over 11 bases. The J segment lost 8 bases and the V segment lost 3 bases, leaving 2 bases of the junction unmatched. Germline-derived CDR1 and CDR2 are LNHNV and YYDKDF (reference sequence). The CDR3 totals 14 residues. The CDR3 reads CATSRDRGQGELFF. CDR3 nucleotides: TGTGCCACCAGCAGGGACAGGGGGCAAGGGGAGCTGTTTTTT.